This T cell receptor beta chain was sequenced for a study of T cell changes during pregnancy in multiple sclerosis. TCRdb's copy holds only in-frame clones and misses some; the assay was immunoSEQ multiplex PCR. Found here are roughly 70,000 clones, 92% of them singletons; the top ten hold 2.8%. Germline lookup yields CDR1 SGHRS and CDR2 YFSETQ. This CDR3 contains 14 residues. V lost 0 bases and J lost 4, with 10 bases in between. The chain has TRBV5-1 and TRBJ2-5, with a weak D call TRBD1 (6 bases). This TCR derives from a female donor in good health, enrolled as a control in a pregnancy study. The source was peripheral blood, collected in the third trimester of pregnancy. CDR3 DNA sequence: TGCGCCAGCAGCTTGGGGGCAGGGGTAGAGACCCAGTACTTC. Translated, it gives CASSLGAGVETQYF.